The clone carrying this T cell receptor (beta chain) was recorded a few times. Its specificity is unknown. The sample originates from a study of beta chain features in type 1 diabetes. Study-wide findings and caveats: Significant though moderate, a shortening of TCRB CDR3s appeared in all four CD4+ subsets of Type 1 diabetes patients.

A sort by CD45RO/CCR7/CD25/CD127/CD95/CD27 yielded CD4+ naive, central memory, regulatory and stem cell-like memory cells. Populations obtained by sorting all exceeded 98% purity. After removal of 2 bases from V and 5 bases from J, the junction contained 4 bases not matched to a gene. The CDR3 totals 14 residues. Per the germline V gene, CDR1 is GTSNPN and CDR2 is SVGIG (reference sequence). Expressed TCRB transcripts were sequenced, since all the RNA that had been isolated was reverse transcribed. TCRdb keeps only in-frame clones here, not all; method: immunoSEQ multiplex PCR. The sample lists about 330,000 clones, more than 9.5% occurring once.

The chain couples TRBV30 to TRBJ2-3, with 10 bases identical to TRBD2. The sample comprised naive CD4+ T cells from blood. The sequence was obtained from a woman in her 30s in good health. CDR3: CAWSSGRALDTQYF. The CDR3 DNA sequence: TGTGCCTGGAGTAGCGGGAGGGCCTTAGATACGCAGTATTTT.